The following is a T cell receptor (beta chain) sequence with its context. The method was immunoSEQ multiplex PCR; TCRdb's version includes in-frame clones alone and lacks a portion of them. Of some 390,000 clones in the sample, 85% to 90% were seen once. The source of the sample is a study of blood T cell repertoires in COVID-19. Study as a whole: COVID-19 samples collected from the United States, Italy and Spain covered acute and convalescent phases.

Cohorts were based on clinical histories the participants reported. Symptom resolution, clearance, or two negative PCRs marked the recovered donors of Cohort 3. The V end was cut by 7 bases, the J end by 8 bases, with 23 bases between. The CDR3 extends over 16 amino acids. Germline CDR1 and CDR2: SNHLY and FYNNEI. The sample comprised PBMCs or T cells enriched from blood (not recorded which). The sequence was obtained from a woman in her thirties who had recovered from COVID-19. This rearrangement joins TRBV2 to TRBJ1-4, with no clear D. The CDR3 DNA is TGTGCCAGCAACACCGCTGAATGGCTCGCGGAAGAAAAACTGTTTTTT. The encoded protein is CASNTAEWLAEEKLFF.